This T cell receptor beta chain was sequenced during a study of T-cell memory formation after mild COVID-19. A single record per CDR3 protein comes from TCRdb applying MiXCR to the 5' RACE reads. This sample has around 250,000 distinct CDR3 sequences, with around 15% found just once. The CDR3 covers 16 residues. V was pared by 0 bases and J by 2 bases, with 11 bases between. Germline V gene sequence: CDR1 DFQATT, CDR2 SNEGSKA (reference sequence). The table lists this clonotype with a few counts. The clonotype comes from a man younger than 30 who had mild COVID-19 (a few samples of this study predate the infection). Cell type and time point are not known. The rearrangement joins TRBV20-1 to TRBJ1-6; no reliable D call. The sample consisted of PBMCs or a T cell subset sorted from them (not recorded which). CDR3 nucleotides: TGCAGTGCTAGAGAATCATCCAAGCCCTATAATTCACCCCTCCACTTT. This sequence encodes CSARESSKPYNSPLHF.